This T cell receptor beta chain was sequenced in a study of T cells in tuberculosis. Overall study findings and caveats: Active tuberculosis patients had shorter CDR3-alpha; the beta difference was nonsignificant.

On this clone itself: Its target is unknown.

With 3 bases removed from V and 2 bases from J, the gap between germline ends came to 18 bases. Germline CDR1 reads GTSNPN; CDR2 reads SVGIG (reference sequence). The CDR3 is 16 residues long. Some clones are missing from TCRdb's copy, which holds only in-frame ones; the method was immunoSEQ multiplex PCR. The repertoire holds 30,000 to 45,000 clones, with 90% to 95% as singletons. Unsorted cryopreserved PBMC were sequenced, averaging roughly 100,000 T cells per clinical donor. This TCR was recovered from a donor aged 10 to 29 with latent tuberculosis or without tuberculosis infection. Some clones in this sample may be carry-over from other donors' samples. Sample: PBMCs. This rearrangement joins TRBV30 to TRBJ2-3, with a tentative D call TRBD2 (5 bases). The CDR3 nucleotides are TGTGCCTGGAGCGTAGGAGGCTCCCACCCCACAGATACGCAGTATTTT. Its protein is CAWSVGGSHPTDTQYF. The full variable domain, completed using reference TRBV30 and TRBJ2-3, is SQTIHQWPATLVQPVGSPLSLECTVEGTSNPNLYWYRQAAGRGLQLLFYSVGIGQISSEVPQNLSASRPQDRQFILSSKKLLLSDSGFYLCAWSVGGSHPTDTQYFGPGTRLTVL.